These 11 T cell receptor beta chains came from one sample sequenced in a study of memory CD4+ T cells and cytomegalovirus serostatus. Measured with immunoSEQ multiplex PCR; TCRdb has only the in-frame clones, and not every one. The sample yields about 42,000 clones, just under 80% seen once. Single viable CD3+CD4+CD8-CD45RO+ cells were sorted as the memory CD4+ T cells. Sequenced material: memory CD4+ T cells from blood. These receptors originate from an adult in good health and CMV-seronegative.

This sequence joins TRBV5-6 and TRBJ2-3; D is unclear. CDR1 is SGHDT, CDR2 YYEEEE, per germline. The CDR3 is 12 residues long. Trimming shortened V by 0 bases and J by 8 bases, and 7 bases separated the two germline ends. CDR3 in amino acids: CASSLALGTQYF. CDR3 sequence (DNA): TGTGCCAGCAGCTTGGCCTTAGGTACGCAGTATTTT.

This chain joins TRBV11-2 and TRBJ2-1; the match to TRBD2 covers 8 bases. Germline-derived CDR1 and CDR2 are SGHAT and FQNNGV. The V and J ends lost 1 base and 12 bases, in that order; junction bases with no gene match: 8. This CDR3 has 14 residues. For the CDR3, the DNA is TGTGCCAGCAGCTTAGGTCGGGGGGGCCTCTGGCAGTTCTTC. It specifies CASSLGRGGLWQFF.

This clone was found once. The chain has TRBV19 and TRBJ2-6; D possibly corresponds to TRBD1 (6 bases). CDR1 LNHDA and CDR2 SQIVND come from the germline V gene (reference sequence). This CDR3 contains 20 residues. V was shortened by 4 bases and J by 2 bases, with 24 bases between the two germline ends. CDR3 DNA: TGTGCCAGTAGTAAGCCCTCACTGACAGGAGGACCGGCTGGGGCCAACGTCCTGACTTTC. Protein sequence: CASSKPSLTGGPAGANVLTF.

The CDR3 loop reads CASSTDRASSYNEQFF. As DNA, the CDR3 is TGTGCCAGCAGTACGGACAGGGCCAGCTCCTACAATGAGCAGTTCTTC. The chain couples TRBV27 to TRBJ2-1, with TRBD1 identical over 8 bases. Germline V lookup: CDR1 MNHEY, CDR2 SMNVEV (reference sequence). The CDR3 totals 16 residues. V lost 5 bases to trimming and J lost 0 bases; unmatched junction nucleotides: 6.

This clone was counted a few times. The V and J genes are TRBV5-1 and TRBJ2-3; D is undetermined. In germline, CDR1 is SGHRS, CDR2 YFSETQ. Trimming took off 0 bases at V and 6 bases at J, with 11 bases between the two ends. The CDR3 is made up of 14 amino acids. The CDR3 sequence: CASSLGPGQDTQYF. In nucleotides, the CDR3 is TGCGCCAGCAGCTTGGGCCCGGGTCAGGATACGCAGTATTTT.

The rearrangement uses TRBV6-6 and TRBJ2-3; weak D call: TRBD2 (6 bases). There are 15 residues in the CDR3. The V and J ends lost 6 bases and 6 bases respectively, with 19 bases between them. Per the germline V gene, CDR1 is MNHNY and CDR2 is SVGAGI (reference sequence). The CDR3 nucleotides are TGTGCCAGCAGGGCTCCGGGAGAACAAAAGGATACGCAGTATTTT. Its protein is CASRAPGEQKDTQYF.

The gene calls are TRBV15 and TRBJ2-2; no reliable D call. The germline V and J ends were trimmed by 4 bases and 1 base, with 7 bases remaining between them. From germline, CDR1 is LNHNV and CDR2 YYDKDF (reference sequence). The CDR3 is made up of 14 amino acids. The CDR3 loop reads CATSIQRNTGELFF. The CDR3 nucleotides are TGTGCCACCAGCATCCAACGGAACACCGGGGAGCTGTTTTTT.

This clone was seen more than once but under ten times. The chain is built from TRBV28 and TRBJ2-2; 10 bases are a match to TRBD1. Germline CDR1 and CDR2: MDHEN and SYDVKM. With V trimmed by 1 base and J by 7 bases, 6 bases remained unmatched. The CDR3 spans 16 residues. The CDR3 protein is CASSLSTGGGVGELFF. CDR3 bases: TGTGCCAGCAGTTTATCGACAGGGGGCGGTGTCGGGGAGCTGTTTTTT. The full variable domain, rest sourced from reference TRBV28 and TRBJ2-2, is DVKVTQSSRYLVKRTGEKVFLECVQDMDHENMFWYRQDPGLGLRLIYFSYDVKMKEKGDIPEGYSVSREKKERFSLILESASTNQTSMYLCASSLSTGGGVGELFFGEGSRLTVL.

This chain uses TRBV6-5 with TRBJ1-1, with 8 bases identical to TRBD1. After removal of 5 bases from V and 4 bases from J, the junction contained 6 bases not matched to a gene. Germline assignment: CDR1 MNHEY and CDR2 SVGAGI. CDR3 size: 14 residues. The CDR3 nucleotides are TGTGCCAGCAGTCAATCAGGGGGCGGCACTGAAGCTTTCTTT. Amino acids: CASSQSGGGTEAFF.

The chain carries TRBV25-1 and TRBJ1-2; D is unclear. CDR1 and CDR2 (germline): MGHDK, SYGVNS. The CDR3 totals 13 residues. Trimming stripped 4 bases from V and 5 bases from J, with 11 bases between. The CDR3, as DNA: TGTGCCAGCAGTGGGCAAGCAGATTATGGCTACACCTTC. Its translation is CASSGQADYGYTF.

The rearrangement links TRBV6-5 to TRBJ2-5, with 7 bases aligning to TRBD1. The DNA end is more similar to TRBJ2-7, so the J call may be wrong. Looked up from germline, CDR1 is MNHEY and CDR2 is SVGAGI. CDR3 length: 14 amino acids. The CDR3 protein is CASSFGQVSYEQYF. The CDR3 DNA is TGTGCCAGCAGTTTTGGACAGGTTTCCTACGAGCAGTACTTC.